This is a list of T cell receptor beta chains from one sample in a study of T cells after yellow fever vaccination. One entry per CDR3 protein, called by TCRdb with MiXCR from the 5' RACE reads. The sample has roughly 500,000 distinct CDR3 sequences, 15% to 20% seen once; the top ten hold around 15%. The sequenced sample was PBMCs, obtained 15 days after the yellow fever booster vaccination. The receptor source for this set is a man younger than 40 who received the YFV17D yellow fever vaccine. The CDR3 runs from the conserved cysteine through the conserved F or W. The order of the fields is CDR3 DNA, CDR3 protein, clone size, D gene, V gene, J gene. D genes are given only for firm matches. The size of a clone is reported for some rows only, either as once, few or many, or as a class for expanded clones.

cdr3_nt: TGTGCCAGCACCTCCTCCCCGGGACAGGGGGCACATGAGCAGTTCTTC
cdr3_aa: CASTSSPGQGAHEQFF
clone_size: NA
d_call: TRBD1
v_call: TRBV28
j_call: TRBJ2-1

cdr3_nt: TGTGCCAGCAGTTACTCTTCGGATCTCTCCTACAATGAGCAGTTCTTC
cdr3_aa: CASSYSSDLSYNEQFF
clone_size: few
d_call: NA
v_call: TRBV6-5
j_call: TRBJ2-1

cdr3_nt: TGTGCCATCAGGAGTGAGAGTCCCGTCTCTGAAGCTTTCTTT
cdr3_aa: CAIRSESPVSEAFF
clone_size: NA
d_call: NA
v_call: TRBV10-3
j_call: TRBJ1-1

cdr3_nt: TGTGCCAGCAGAGGTTTTCGTGAGCAGTTCTTC
cdr3_aa: CASRGFREQFF
clone_size: few
d_call: NA
v_call: TRBV5-6
j_call: TRBJ2-1

cdr3_nt: TGCAGCGTTGCTCGGGGGGTTTTATCCTACGAGCAGTACTTC
cdr3_aa: CSVARGVLSYEQYF
clone_size: few
d_call: TRBD2
v_call: TRBV29-1
j_call: TRBJ2-7

cdr3_nt: TGCAGTGCAGGCGGACAGGGCGCGACCTACGAGCAGTACTTC
cdr3_aa: CSAGGQGATYEQYF
clone_size: few
d_call: TRBD1
v_call: TRBV20-1
j_call: TRBJ2-7

cdr3_nt: TGCAGTGCAGGAAGGAGCGCGGACAATGAGCAGTTCTTC
cdr3_aa: CSAGRSADNEQFF
clone_size: few
d_call: NA
v_call: TRBV20-1
j_call: TRBJ2-1

cdr3_nt: TGTGCCAGCAGTCCATCTAGTGGATCAGCCGGGGAGCTGTTTTTT
cdr3_aa: CASSPSSGSAGELFF
clone_size: NA
d_call: NA
v_call: TRBV28
j_call: TRBJ2-2

cdr3_nt: TGTGCCAGCAGCTTGGGGGGATCAAGTTCTACGGTTGAGCAGTACTTC
cdr3_aa: CASSLGGSSSTVEQYF
clone_size: NA
d_call: NA
v_call: TRBV5-4
j_call: TRBJ2-7

cdr3_nt: TGCGCCAGCAGCCCCGGGAAGGTCTCCTACAATGAGCAGTTCTTC
cdr3_aa: CASSPGKVSYNEQFF
clone_size: NA
d_call: NA
v_call: TRBV4-3
j_call: TRBJ2-1

cdr3_nt: TGTGCCAGCAGCTCCCGGGACAGCCGTCGTGAAGCTTTCTTT
cdr3_aa: CASSSRDSRREAFF
clone_size: NA
d_call: TRBD1
v_call: TRBV7-2
j_call: TRBJ1-1

cdr3_nt: TGTGCCAGCAGCTCCCCCGGACTAGCGGGAGTCAATGAGCAGTTCTTC
cdr3_aa: CASSSPGLAGVNEQFF
clone_size: many
d_call: TRBD2
v_call: TRBV7-2
j_call: TRBJ2-1

cdr3_nt: TGTGCCAGCAGGGTTGGAGGGGCCCACGAGCAGTACTTC
cdr3_aa: CASRVGGAHEQYF
clone_size: NA
d_call: NA
v_call: TRBV28
j_call: TRBJ2-7

cdr3_nt: TGCAGCGTTGATTGGGCGGTTGGTGAGCAGTTCTTC
cdr3_aa: CSVDWAVGEQFF
clone_size: NA
d_call: NA
v_call: TRBV29-1
j_call: TRBJ2-1

cdr3_nt: TGTGCCAGCAGCGGGGGACTTCTCTCTGGGACAGATACGCAGTATTTT
cdr3_aa: CASSGGLLSGTDTQYF
clone_size: NA
d_call: NA
v_call: TRBV7-9
j_call: TRBJ2-3

cdr3_nt: TGTGCCAGCAGACCTGGGGGATTCCCTGAAGCTTTCTTT
cdr3_aa: CASRPGGFPEAFF
clone_size: few
d_call: NA
v_call: TRBV7-2
j_call: TRBJ1-1

cdr3_nt: TGTGCCACCAGTGATTCACTAGCGGTCAATTACAATGAGCAGTTCTTC
cdr3_aa: CATSDSLAVNYNEQFF
clone_size: NA
d_call: TRBD2
v_call: TRBV24-1
j_call: TRBJ2-1

cdr3_nt: TGTGCCAGCAGCCCGCTCCAAGGCGAAGCTTTCTTT
cdr3_aa: CASSPLQGEAFF
clone_size: NA
d_call: NA
v_call: TRBV7-6
j_call: TRBJ1-1

cdr3_nt: TGCGCCAGCAGCTTGTTACCTACTAGCACAGATACGCAGTATTTT
cdr3_aa: CASSLLPTSTDTQYF
clone_size: NA
d_call: NA
v_call: TRBV5-1
j_call: TRBJ2-3

cdr3_nt: TGTGCCAGCAGCTTAGAGCGGAACACCGGGGAGCTGTTTTTT
cdr3_aa: CASSLERNTGELFF
clone_size: few
d_call: NA
v_call: TRBV7-8
j_call: TRBJ2-2

cdr3_nt: TGTGCCAGCACCGGTAGCGGGAAAAGCTCCTACGAGCAGTACTTC
cdr3_aa: CASTGSGKSSYEQYF
clone_size: few
d_call: TRBD2
v_call: TRBV7-9
j_call: TRBJ2-7

cdr3_nt: TGTGCCAGCAGTGAAATGGGGGCGGCGGGCCAGCCCCAGCATTTT
cdr3_aa: CASSEMGAAGQPQHF
clone_size: few
d_call: NA
v_call: TRBV2
j_call: TRBJ1-5

cdr3_nt: TGCAGAATAGCGGCGAACACCGGGGAGCTGTTTTTT
cdr3_aa: CRIAANTGELFF
clone_size: many
d_call: NA
v_call: TRBV20-1
j_call: TRBJ2-2

cdr3_nt: TGCAGCGTTGTTTCGCTGGGTGGGAATGAGCAGTTCTTC
cdr3_aa: CSVVSLGGNEQFF
clone_size: NA
d_call: NA
v_call: TRBV29-1
j_call: TRBJ2-1

cdr3_nt: TGCGCCAGCAGCCAACAGGGAGGCACTGAAGCTTTCTTT
cdr3_aa: CASSQQGGTEAFF
clone_size: NA
d_call: NA
v_call: TRBV5-1
j_call: TRBJ1-1

cdr3_nt: TGCGCCAGCAGCGAACAGGGCGCTGGGGCCAACGTCCTGACTTTC
cdr3_aa: CASSEQGAGANVLTF
clone_size: NA
d_call: NA
v_call: TRBV5-1
j_call: TRBJ2-6

cdr3_nt: TGTGCCAGCAGTTTAACACCTAGCGGGTTGGAGACCCAGTACTTC
cdr3_aa: CASSLTPSGLETQYF
clone_size: NA
d_call: TRBD2
v_call: TRBV12-3/TRBV12-4
j_call: TRBJ2-5

cdr3_nt: TGTGCCACCAGGGAGCGGGCAATCGGGTTCAATGAGCAGTTCTTC
cdr3_aa: CATRERAIGFNEQFF
clone_size: NA
d_call: NA
v_call: TRBV7-2
j_call: TRBJ2-1

cdr3_nt: TGCAGTGCCACACAGGGGAGCACTGGAAACACCATATATTTT
cdr3_aa: CSATQGSTGNTIYF
clone_size: NA
d_call: TRBD1
v_call: TRBV20-1
j_call: TRBJ1-3

cdr3_nt: TGTGCCAGCAGCTTAGAGCATGGGGGGCGGGAGACCCAGTACTTC
cdr3_aa: CASSLEHGGRETQYF
clone_size: NA
d_call: NA
v_call: TRBV7-7
j_call: TRBJ2-5

cdr3_nt: TGTGCCAGTAGTAAACAGAGTGAAGCTTTCTTT
cdr3_aa: CASSKQSEAFF
clone_size: NA
d_call: NA
v_call: TRBV19
j_call: TRBJ1-1

cdr3_nt: TGTGCCACAGGGGTGAGGCATGGGGAGACCCAGTACTTC
cdr3_aa: CATGVRHGETQYF
clone_size: few
d_call: NA
v_call: TRBV10-3
j_call: TRBJ2-5

cdr3_nt: TGCAGTGCTAGCCGGGACAGGGGGCATGCTTTCTTT
cdr3_aa: CSASRDRGHAFF
clone_size: NA
d_call: TRBD1
v_call: TRBV20-1
j_call: TRBJ1-1

cdr3_nt: TGTGCCAGCAGTTACGGGACGGCCCCTGCGTACATTCAGTACTTC
cdr3_aa: CASSYGTAPAYIQYF
clone_size: NA
d_call: NA
v_call: TRBV6-5
j_call: TRBJ2-4

cdr3_nt: TGTGCCAGCAGTAGAGGGGGGCCATTTGAGACCCAGTACTTC
cdr3_aa: CASSRGGPFETQYF
clone_size: NA
d_call: NA
v_call: TRBV12-3/TRBV12-4
j_call: TRBJ2-5

cdr3_nt: TGTGCCAGCAGCTTAGGTCACTTCTACGAGCAGTACTTC
cdr3_aa: CASSLGHFYEQYF
clone_size: NA
d_call: NA
v_call: TRBV7-2
j_call: TRBJ2-7

cdr3_nt: TGTGCCAGCAGTTACGACTGGGGGCTCGACAATGAGCAGTTCTTC
cdr3_aa: CASSYDWGLDNEQFF
clone_size: few
d_call: NA
v_call: TRBV6-5
j_call: TRBJ2-1

cdr3_nt: TGCAGAGTGGGTTTAACAGATACGCAGTATTTT
cdr3_aa: CRVGLTDTQYF
clone_size: few
d_call: NA
v_call: TRBV20-1
j_call: TRBJ2-3

cdr3_nt: TGTGCCAGCAGTTTGAGCATAGATAATTCACCCCTCCACTTT
cdr3_aa: CASSLSIDNSPLHF
clone_size: few
d_call: NA
v_call: TRBV12-3/TRBV12-4
j_call: TRBJ1-6

cdr3_nt: TGCAGTGCTACCGGGACAGGGAACTACGAGCAGTACTTC
cdr3_aa: CSATGTGNYEQYF
clone_size: NA
d_call: TRBD1
v_call: TRBV20-1
j_call: TRBJ2-7

cdr3_nt: TGTGCCGGCAGTTGGCAGGGGTTGGGGGAGCAGTTCTTC
cdr3_aa: CAGSWQGLGEQFF
clone_size: NA
d_call: NA
v_call: TRBV28
j_call: TRBJ2-1